Described below is a single T cell receptor (beta chain) sequence and its context. The antigen remains undetermined. Clones were sequenced by immunoSEQ multiplex PCR, and TCRdb holds only the in-frame ones, with some missing. Here the sample spans roughly 9,800 clones, about 75% being singletons. The V end lost 5 bases, the J end lost 5 bases, and 9 bases lay between the germline ends. Germline V gene data show CDR1 as SEHNR and CDR2 as FQNEAQ (reference sequence). The CDR3 extends over 12 amino acids. Donors had limited-stage small-cell lung cancer, resected between about 2008 and 2020. Each donor had smoking or heavy second-hand smoke exposure. The data originate from a study of T cells and copy number aberrations in small-cell lung cancer. General study findings and limits: The study's sample size was small, so findings need validation. The tissue was entirely formalin-fixed and paraffin-embedded, which is known to produce sequencing artifacts.

The chain recombines TRBV7-9 with TRBJ1-1; the D gene is possibly TRBD1 (6 bases). The sequenced material came from normal tissue next to the tumor. This clonotype was obtained from a man between 60 and 70 years old with small cell lung cancer. DNA of the CDR3: TGTGCCAGCAGCAGGGGGGGGACTGAAGCTTTCTTT. It encodes CASSRGGTEAFF.